The present entry profiles one T cell receptor beta chain with its context. Generated by immunoSEQ multiplex PCR, the TCRdb table keeps only in-frame clones and is missing some. The sample consists of more than 150,000 clones, around nine tenths of them appearing once. Germline V gene data show CDR1 as SGDLS and CDR2 as YYNGEE. V lost 3 bases and J 5 bases, leaving 15 bases between the germline ends. This CDR3 has 16 residues. The data stem from a study of blood T cell repertoires in COVID-19. The chain carries TRBV9 and TRBJ1-6; no clear D gene. The sequenced sample consisted of peripheral blood. This TCR was recovered from a woman between 18 and 29 years old who had recovered from COVID-19. The DNA for the CDR3 is TGTGCCAGCAGCGGGCCCCCGGAGGGAAATAATTCACCCCTCCACTTT. This translates into CASSGPPEGNNSPLHF.